The 23 T cell receptor beta chains below all came from one sample that was sequenced in a study of T cells in Graves' hyperthyroidism and ophthalmopathy. The source material, RNA transcripts, was used to amplify TCR beta CDR3 regions. The HTBI primer set served for first-round RT-PCR of the TCR CDR3. TCRdb independently ran MiXCR on the multiplex PCR reads; one entry per CDR3 protein. The table lists about 600,000 distinct CDR3 sequences, approximately 15% of them singletons, with roughly 7.7% in the top ten. The sample was blood. The receptors here all came from a young woman with Graves' ophthalmopathy.

This clonotype was counted many times. The rearrangement uses TRBV6-1 and TRBJ1-2, with 8 nucleotides matching TRBD1. The CDR3 totals 16 residues. J lost 4 bases, V lost 6 bases, and 13 bases had no gene match. From germline, CDR1 is MNHNS and CDR2 SASEGT. This CDR3 is CASSTTGGVTGYGYTF. The CDR3 DNA reads as TGTGCCAGCAGCACAACAGGGGGAGTAACAGGCTATGGCTACACCTTC.

This clonotype showed up many times. V is TRBV11-2 and J is TRBJ2-2; TRBD2 agrees at 12 bases. The V gene end was trimmed by 5 bases and the J gene end by 2 bases; junction bases not matched to a gene: 6. This CDR3 region has 17 residues. The germline V gene encodes CDR1 SGHAT and CDR2 FQNNGV. The CDR3 here is CASSTGLAGINTGELFF. In DNA form, the CDR3 reads TGTGCCAGCAGCACCGGACTAGCGGGAATAAACACCGGGGAGCTGTTTTTT.

Turning to this clonotype: The junction differs from germline at one of its ends, possibly a read error. V is TRBV6-4 and J is TRBJ2-3, with TRBD2 identical over 7 bases. This CDR3 is built from 16 residues. Germline values: CDR1 MRHNA, CDR2 SNTAGT. CDR3 protein: CASSDSGAGPTDTQYF. CDR3 DNA sequence: TGTGCCAGCAGTGACAGCGGAGCGGGACCCACAGATACGCAGTATTTC.

Ten or more counts support this clonotype. The V and J genes are TRBV27 and TRBJ2-1; 8 positions match TRBD1. Germline assignment: CDR1 MNHEY and CDR2 SMNVEV (reference sequence). The CDR3 contains 16 residues. V lost 4 bases, J lost 2 bases, and 7 bases stayed unmatched. CDR3 nucleotides: TGTGCCAGCAGTTCGGAGGACAGGGTTACCTACAATGAGCAGTTCTTC. Its translation: CASSSEDRVTYNEQFF.

This clonotype was seen repeatedly, ten times or more. V is TRBV13 and J is TRBJ2-7; D uncertain. The CDR3 extends over 15 amino acids. Trimming stripped 0 bases from V and 3 bases from J, with 12 bases between. In germline, CDR1 is PRHDT, CDR2 FYEKMQ (reference sequence). CDR3 nucleotides: TGTGCCAGCAGCTTAGGGGTGGGTCGCAGCTACGAGCAGTACTTC. Its translation is CASSLGVGRSYEQYF.

This clonotype was detected a few times. The chain uses TRBV27 and TRBJ2-2; 7 bases agree with TRBD1. Germline CDR1 and CDR2: MNHEY and SMNVEV (reference sequence). The CDR3 totals 13 residues. The V and J ends lost 9 bases and 3 bases, in that order; junction bases with no gene match: 4. CDR3 in DNA: TGTGCCAGTGTGGACAGGTACACCGGGGAGCTGTTTTTT. Encoded protein: CASVDRYTGELFF.

The CDR3 here is CASSLFPAAGADTQYF. The CDR3 DNA reads TGTGCCAGCAGCCTGTTCCCAGCGGCGGGCGCGGATACGCAGTATTTT. The rearrangement uses TRBV5-6 and TRBJ2-3, with D possibly matching TRBD2 (5 bases). CDR1 is SGHDT and CDR2 is YYEEEE in the germline V gene. V was trimmed by 4 bases and J by 6 bases, leaving 21 bases between them. This CDR3 comprises 16 residues.

The CDR3: CASSEHQGAEQPQHF. In DNA form, the CDR3 reads TGTGCCAGCAGTGAGCATCAGGGGGCTGAACAGCCCCAGCATTTT. The chain couples TRBV25-1 to TRBJ1-5; TRBD1 matches at 8 bases. Looked up from germline, CDR1 is MGHDK and CDR2 is SYGVNS. The CDR3 is 15 amino acids. The trim removed 3 bases at V and 7 bases at J, leaving 8 bases unmatched.

V usage is TRBV6-1 and J usage is TRBJ1-5, with D hard to call. Germline CDR1 is MNHNS and CDR2 is SASEGT. The CDR3 loop spans 15 amino acids. The V gene lost 6 bases and the J gene lost 0 bases, with 12 bases spanning the gap. The CDR3 region has the DNA TGTGCCAGCAGCCCCGAACAGTATAGCAATCAGCCCCAGCATTTT. This translates into CASSPEQYSNQPQHF.

In this sample, this clonotype turned up many times. The V and J genes are TRBV12-3 or TRBV12-4 and TRBJ1-5; tentatively, D is TRBD1 (5 bases). The CDR3 is 13 residues long. V gave up 7 bases and J gave up 3 bases, with 10 bases separating them. CDR3: CASKGLVNQPQHF. The CDR3 region has the DNA TGTGCCAGCAAGGGACTGGTCAATCAGCCCCAGCATTTT.

The CDR3 DNA reads as TGTGCCAGCAGCTTAGTACCAGAGCAACATGAAGCTTTCTTT. Amino acid sequence: CASSLVPEQHEAFF. V and J are TRBV7-9 and TRBJ1-1; D remains ambiguous. The CDR3 has 14 amino acids. V lost 1 base and J 7 bases, leaving 13 bases between the germline ends. CDR1 SEHNR and CDR2 FQNEAQ come from the germline V gene (reference sequence).

This chain joins TRBV19 and TRBJ2-1; the match to TRBD1 covers 11 bases. V gave up 6 bases and J gave up 8 bases; unmatched junction bases: 12. The CDR3 length is 16 residues. CDR1 is LNHDA and CDR2 is SQIVND in the germline V gene (reference sequence). The CDR3 loop reads CASSPGPGQGAHEQFF. CDR3 DNA: TGTGCCAGTAGCCCAGGCCCCGGACAGGGGGCCCATGAGCAGTTCTTC.

Ten or more counts support this clonotype. CDR3 sequence reads: CASATTRGAGYTF. As DNA, the CDR3 is TGTGCCAGCGCGACGACCCGGGGGGCGGGCTACACCTTC. This chain uses TRBV7-2 with TRBJ1-2; D possibly corresponds to TRBD1 (6 bases). CDR3 length: 13 amino acids. Germline V gene sequence: CDR1 SGHTA, CDR2 FQGNSA. V lost 8 bases and J 8 bases, leaving 18 bases between the germline ends.

This clonotype was detected many times. The chain links TRBV18 to TRBJ2-7, with a tentative D call TRBD2 (5 bases). Germline V CDR1 and CDR2: KGHSH, LQKENI. There are 15 residues in the CDR3. Trimming removed 3 bases at V and 3 bases at J, with 15 bases between. CDR3 residues: CASSPPSRGNYEQYF. CDR3 DNA sequence: TGTGCCAGCTCACCGCCGTCCCGGGGAAACTACGAGCAGTACTTC.

V is TRBV20-1 and J is TRBJ1-2, with D possibly being TRBD1 (6 bases). Trimming removed 3 bases from V and 14 bases from J, with 13 bases in between. Per germline, CDR1 DFQATT and CDR2 SNEGSKA (reference sequence). This CDR3 has 10 amino acids. The DNA of the CDR3 is TGCAGTGCTAGGTCAGGGGCCTTGACCTTC. It codes for CSARSGALTF.

This clonotype has more than one count but fewer than ten. The chain is built from TRBV20-1 and TRBJ1-3, with TRBD1 as a possible D gene (5 bases). Germline V gene sequence: CDR1 DFQATT, CDR2 SNEGSKA (reference sequence). There are 13 residues in the CDR3. V was clipped by 6 bases and J by 2 bases, with 11 bases between them. The CDR3 sequence: CSAKTVPGNTIYF. For the CDR3, the DNA is TGCAGTGCCAAGACAGTTCCTGGAAACACCATATATTTT.

This clonotype was found many times. The chain carries TRBV15 and TRBJ2-1, with 9 bases lining up with TRBD2. CDR3 length equals 14 residues. Germline V lookup: CDR1 LNHNV, CDR2 YYDKDF (reference sequence). Trimming removed 1 base from V and 8 bases from J; junction bases left unmatched: 3. DNA for the CDR3: TGTGCCACCAGCAGAGGCTCTAGCGGGGATGAGCAGTTCTTC. Protein sequence: CATSRGSSGDEQFF.

This clonotype occurred many times. This sequence joins TRBV20-1 and TRBJ1-1; tentatively, D is TRBD1 (5 bases). This CDR3 has 15 amino acids. Germline V CDR1 and CDR2: DFQATT, SNEGSKA (reference sequence). V lost 0 bases to trimming and J lost 5 bases, with 16 bases between them. Here the CDR3 reads CSARDSGRVGTEAFF. CDR3 in DNA: TGCAGTGCTAGAGATTCGGGGCGGGTGGGGACTGAAGCTTTCTTT.

This clonotype was counted a few times. This chain links TRBV7-3 with TRBJ2-2; 9 bases map to TRBD2. CDR3 length equals 17 residues. Germline CDR1 and CDR2: SGHTA and FQGTGA. V lost 4 bases to trimming and J lost 5 bases; unmatched junction nucleotides: 11. The CDR3 DNA is TGTGCCAGCAGCTCCGCCGCGAGGAGCGGGAGGACCGGGGAGCTGTTTTTT. Its translation: CASSSAARSGRTGELFF.

This clonotype was recorded a few times. This chain joins TRBV5-4 and TRBJ1-2; TRBD1 agrees at 7 bases. Germline V gene sequence: CDR1 SGHNT, CDR2 YYREEE (reference sequence). The CDR3 runs 15 residues. V lost 0 bases, J lost 4 bases, and 6 bases stayed unmatched. The CDR3 DNA reads TGTGCCAGCAGCTTGGCCAGGGGGATCGGCTATGGCTACACCTTC. It encodes CASSLARGIGYGYTF.

The sample holds many counts of this clonotype. V and J are TRBV27 and TRBJ2-3; D gene ambiguous. CDR3 length: 16 amino acids. Trimming took 5 bases from V and 2 from J, leaving 17 bases between them. CDR1 and CDR2 (germline): MNHEY, SMNVEV (reference sequence). CDR3 DNA sequence: TGTGCCAGCAGTCCCTTCGGCGGACGGTCCACAGATACGCAGTATTTT. Translation: CASSPFGGRSTDTQYF.

A few counts support this clonotype. The chain combines TRBV6-6 with TRBJ2-7, with 9 bases matching TRBD2. V trimming: 2 bases; J trimming: 4 bases; junction bases outside the gene matches: 18. Germline CDR1 and CDR2: MNHNY and SVGAGI (reference sequence). The CDR3 is made up of 19 amino acids. This CDR3 reads CASSYPGLATSRTLYEQYF. In DNA, the CDR3 is TGTGCCAGCAGTTACCCGGGACTAGCCACCTCGCGAACGTTGTACGAGCAGTACTTC.

V and J are TRBV11-3 and TRBJ1-6, with 7 positions matching TRBD1. In germline, CDR1 is SGHNT, CDR2 YENEEA. The CDR3 loop spans 16 amino acids. The V and J ends lost 3 bases and 6 bases, in that order; junction bases with no gene match: 8. The CDR3 sequence is CASSFSGTALNSPLHF. In DNA form, the CDR3 reads TGTGCCAGCAGCTTCTCCGGGACAGCACTTAATTCACCCCTCCACTTT.